Below are 24 T cell receptor beta chains sequenced from a single sample in a study of shared clonotypes between healthy human individuals. The assay was immunoSEQ multiplex PCR, and TCRdb's table has in-frame clones only and misses some. The profile shows 550,000 to 650,000 clones, about 95% of them singletons. CD45RO-negative CD8 cells positively selected for CCR7 made up the naive population, which excluded terminally differentiated effector memory CD45RA+ cells. Sequencing used naive CD8+ T cells sorted from blood. The receptors here all came from a woman aged 25 to 39 in good health.

V and J are TRBV6-5 and TRBJ2-1, with D perhaps TRBD2 (5 bases). The CDR3 has 14 amino acids. Germline CDR1 and CDR2: MNHEY and SVGAGI. Trimming left V 6 bases short and J 5 bases short, with 14 bases between. CDR3 sequence: CASSIGGQNNEQFF. CDR3 DNA sequence: TGTGCCAGCAGCATTGGCGGGCAGAACAATGAGCAGTTCTTC.

Concerning this clone: Distinct nucleotide sequences in the sample also encode this CDR3. V gene TRBV30 combines with J gene TRBJ2-2, with 8 positions matching TRBD1. Germline values: CDR1 GTSNPN, CDR2 SVGIG (reference sequence). The CDR3 has 13 residues. Losses at the gene ends were 5 bases for V and 1 base for J; bases not matched to a gene: 0. CDR3 coding DNA: TGTGCCTGGGGGACAGGGAACACCGGGGAGCTGTTTTTT. It specifies CAWGTGNTGELFF.

The gene calls are TRBV9 and TRBJ2-1; possible D gene TRBD2, 7 bases. The CDR3 contains 16 residues. From germline, CDR1 is SGDLS and CDR2 YYNGEE. V was trimmed by 3 bases and J by 7 bases, leaving 20 bases between them. The CDR3 region has the DNA TGTGCCAGCAGCGCCCCGGGGGGCGGGAGTTGGAATGAGCAGTTCTTC. Its translation is CASSAPGGGSWNEQFF. The full variable domain, with the rest looked up from reference TRBV9 and TRBJ2-1, is DSGVTQTPKHLITATGQRVTLRCSPRSGDLSVYWYQQSLDQGLQFLIQYYNGEERAKGNILERFSAQQFPDLHSELNLSSLELGDSALYFCASSAPGGGSWNEQFFGPGTRLTVL.

The chain is built from TRBV6-1 and TRBJ2-2; TRBD2 agrees at 9 bases. Looked up from germline, CDR1 is MNHNS and CDR2 is SASEGT. With 8 bases clipped from V and 6 bases from J, the junction kept 7 bases outside the gene matches. CDR3 length: 14 amino acids. Here the CDR3 DNA reads TGTGCCAGCTGGGGACTAGCTCATCCCGGGGAGCTGTTTTTT. Its translation is CASWGLAHPGELFF.

The genes are TRBV6-6 and TRBJ2-6, with D perhaps matching TRBD1 (5 bases). V was trimmed by 0 bases and J by 2 bases, leaving 5 bases between them. Germline V gene lookup returns CDR1 MNHNY and CDR2 SVGAGI (reference sequence). This CDR3 region has 15 residues. Here the CDR3 reads CASSYSRAGANVLTF. CDR3 nucleotide sequence: TGTGCCAGCAGTTACTCCAGGGCTGGGGCCAACGTCCTGACTTTC.

V usage is TRBV10-1 and J usage is TRBJ2-2; D might be TRBD1 (6 bases). Germline V gene data show CDR1 as WNHNN and CDR2 as SYGVQD (reference sequence). V lost 0 bases, J lost 4 bases, and 12 bases lay in between. The CDR3 has 16 residues. Here the CDR3 reads CASSESGGDVTGELFF. In DNA, the CDR3 is TGCGCCAGCAGTGAGTCAGGGGGAGATGTCACCGGGGAGCTGTTTTTT.

CDR3 DNA: TGTGCCAGCAGCTTCCGTCCAGGGGGGAACACTGAAGCTTTCTTT. Translating it yields CASSFRPGGNTEAFF. The chain combines TRBV7-9 with TRBJ1-1, with 7 positions matching TRBD1. This CDR3 region has 15 residues. Germline assignment: CDR1 SEHNR and CDR2 FQNEAQ (reference sequence). V gave up 3 bases and J gave up 1 base; unmatched junction bases: 5.

The J gene is TRBJ2-1, the V gene TRBV6-6, with TRBD1 matching 10 bases. CDR3 length equals 15 residues. Per the germline V gene, CDR1 is MNHNY and CDR2 is SVGAGI (reference sequence). Trimming cost V 5 bases and J 4 bases; bases outside gene matches: 5. The CDR3 loop reads CASSKSGQGYNEQFF. CDR3 DNA: TGTGCCAGCAGTAAGTCGGGACAGGGGTACAATGAGCAGTTCTTC.

The J gene is TRBJ1-4, the V gene TRBV28; no definite D call. Trimming left V 1 base short and J 0 bases short, with 3 bases between. Germline-derived CDR1 and CDR2 are MDHEN and SYDVKM. The CDR3 is made up of 14 amino acids. The CDR3 sequence: CASSLYATNEKLFF. Written as DNA, the CDR3 is TGTGCCAGCAGTTTATACGCAACTAATGAAAAACTGTTTTTT.

This clone was picked up a small number of times. The chain uses TRBV6-5 and TRBJ1-1, with TRBD1 matching 7 bases. With 5 bases clipped from V and 1 base from J, the junction kept 7 bases outside the gene matches. The length of the CDR3 is 15 residues. Germline CDR1 reads MNHEY; CDR2 reads SVGAGI. CDR3 sequence (DNA): TGTGCCAGCAGTGCTCAGACAGGGCGGAACACTGAAGCTTTCTTT. Translation gives CASSAQTGRNTEAFF.

The chain has TRBV10-3 and TRBJ1-5; D call uncertain. Trimming left V 4 bases short and J 4 bases short, with 11 bases between. CDR3 length: 14 amino acids. The V gene's germline CDR1 is ENHRY and CDR2 SYGVKD. CDR3 nucleotides: TGTGCCATCAGTGTGGCGGGGAGGAATCAGCCCCAGCATTTT. This translates into CAISVAGRNQPQHF.

The chain recombines TRBV14 with TRBJ2-5; D perhaps matches TRBD2 (5 bases). Deletions cut 1 base from V and 4 bases from J, with 13 bases between. CDR1 and CDR2 from the germline V gene are SGHDN and FVKESK. CDR3 size: 15 residues. The chain's CDR3 is CASSQGPGYAETQYF. The DNA of the CDR3 is TGTGCCAGCAGCCAAGGCCCGGGATATGCAGAGACCCAGTACTTC.

V gene TRBV11-1 combines with J gene TRBJ2-7, with TRBD2 as a possible D gene (5 bases). The V gene's germline CDR1 is SGHAT and CDR2 FQDESV (reference sequence). The CDR3 contains 12 residues. V lost 3 bases to trimming and J lost 6 bases, with 9 bases between them. CDR3 bases: TGTGCCAGCAGCTTTTCTCTAGCCGAGCAGTACTTC. This translates into CASSFSLAEQYF.

As concerns this clone: Other DNA sequences within the sample encode an identical CDR3. V is TRBV7-9 and J is TRBJ1-1; no reliable D call. The CDR3 length is 12 residues. Germline V gene data show CDR1 as SEHNR and CDR2 as FQNEAQ (reference sequence). The germline V and J ends were trimmed by 1 base and 5 bases, with 5 bases remaining between them. The DNA of the CDR3 is TGTGCCAGCAGCTTAGGGGTAACTGAAGCTTTCTTT. Its protein product is CASSLGVTEAFF.

The V and J genes are TRBV14 and TRBJ1-1; 7 bases fit TRBD1. Germline CDR1 SGHDN, CDR2 FVKESK. The CDR3 runs to 14 residues. V was clipped by 5 bases and J by 2 bases; unmatched bases: 5. The CDR3 loop reads CASSISGGNTEAFF. The CDR3 DNA follows: TGTGCCAGCAGCATTTCAGGGGGTAACACTGAAGCTTTCTTT.

V and J are TRBV13 and TRBJ2-3; D possibly corresponds to TRBD2 (5 bases). The CDR3 sequence is 15 residues long. Germline V gene sequence: CDR1 PRHDT, CDR2 FYEKMQ (reference sequence). V shed 3 bases and J shed 5 bases, with 15 bases lying between them. This CDR3 is CASSFLARTVDTQYF. The CDR3 DNA sequence: TGTGCCAGCAGCTTTCTAGCACGCACAGTAGATACGCAGTATTTT. Combining the CDR3 with reference TRBV13 and TRBJ2-3 gives the whole variable domain AAGVIQSPRHLIKEKRETATLKCYPIPRHDTVYWYQQGPGQDPQFLISFYEKMQSDKGSIPDRFSAQQFSDYHSELNMSSLELGDSALYFCASSFLARTVDTQYFGPGTRLTVL.

The V gene is TRBV27, the J gene TRBJ2-7; D not resolved. V lost 2 bases to trimming and J lost 2 bases, with 13 bases between them. The CDR3 has 15 residues. Germline CDR1 MNHEY, CDR2 SMNVEV (reference sequence). This CDR3 is CASSLADPSPYEQYF. In DNA, the CDR3 is TGTGCCAGCAGTTTAGCCGATCCGTCCCCCTACGAGCAGTACTTC.

The rearrangement joins TRBV5-5 to TRBJ1-2; D unresolved. CDR1 is SGHKS, CDR2 YYEKEE, per germline (reference sequence). This CDR3 comprises 14 residues. V gave up 0 bases and J gave up 2 bases, with 8 bases separating them. CDR3 protein: CASSLDSFNYGYTF. CDR3 DNA: TGTGCCAGCAGCTTGGACAGCTTCAACTATGGCTACACCTTC.

The chain has TRBV13 and TRBJ2-3; no definite D call. Between the trimmed V and J ends, which lost 0 bases and 3 bases, there was a span of 7 bases. The CDR3 sequence is 14 residues long. Germline assignment: CDR1 PRHDT and CDR2 FYEKMQ (reference sequence). The CDR3 bases are TGTGCCAGCAGCTTAGGGTACGGTACAGATACGCAGTATTTT. This gives the protein CASSLGYGTDTQYF.

The chain couples TRBV7-8 to TRBJ1-2; possibly TRBD1 for D (5 bases). Germline lookup yields CDR1 SGHVS and CDR2 FQNEAQ. The ends were cut back, 1 base at V and 2 bases at J, with 8 bases in the middle. This CDR3 is built from 14 residues. The CDR3 here is CASSLEAGNYGYTF. Written as DNA, the CDR3 is TGTGCCAGCAGCTTAGAGGCAGGGAACTATGGCTACACCTTC.

A single count supports this clone. J is TRBJ2-7 and V is TRBV4-1, with 8 bases aligning to TRBD1. The CDR3 has 14 amino acids. J lost 3 bases, V lost 1 base, and 2 bases had no gene match. Germline values: CDR1 MGHRA, CDR2 YSYEKL. CDR3 DNA: TGCGCCAGCAGCCAAGGGGACAGGAACTACGAGCAGTACTTC. Translated: CASSQGDRNYEQYF.

V and J are TRBV19 and TRBJ1-5; D is possibly TRBD1 (5 bases). V was shortened by 3 bases and J by 7 bases, with 13 bases between the two germline ends. The CDR3 is 14 residues long. Germline V lookup: CDR1 LNHDA, CDR2 SQIVND (reference sequence). CDR3 in amino acids: CASSIRELDQPQHF. The CDR3 coding sequence is TGTGCCAGTAGTATCAGGGAGTTGGACCAGCCCCAGCATTTT.

The rearrangement links TRBV7-9 to TRBJ2-7, with D perhaps being TRBD1 or TRBD2 (5 bases each). The CDR3 contains 14 residues. V lost 5 bases, J lost 2 bases, and 13 bases lay in between. CDR1 and CDR2 (germline): SEHNR, FQNEAQ (reference sequence). The CDR3 sequence: CASSPGTWAYEQYF. The CDR3 DNA reads TGTGCCAGCAGCCCAGGGACGTGGGCCTACGAGCAGTACTTC.

The chain uses TRBV28 and TRBJ1-5; D gene uncertain. With 3 bases removed from V and 1 base from J, the gap between germline ends came to 7 bases. The CDR3 runs to 14 residues. CDR1 and CDR2 (germline): MDHEN, SYDVKM. Here the CDR3 reads CASSLNWSNQPQHF. CDR3 nucleotides: TGTGCCAGCAGTTTGAACTGGAGCAATCAGCCCCAGCATTTT. The variable domain in full, completed from reference TRBV28 and TRBJ1-5, reads DVKVTQSSRYLVKRTGEKVFLECVQDMDHENMFWYRQDPGLGLRLIYFSYDVKMKEKGDIPEGYSVSREKKERFSLILESASTNQTSMYLCASSLNWSNQPQHFGDGTRLSIL.